The next 24 T cell receptor beta chains were all read from a single sample in a study of T cells expressing NK-cell markers. TCRdb re-analyzed the 5' RACE reads; it lists each CDR3 protein once, without DNA. Its listing shows about 110,000 distinct CDR3 sequences. The material sequenced was blood T cells: a sorted CD56 or NKG2C T cell subset, CD4+ or CD8+ T cells, or bulk PBMC T cells (not recorded which). Receptors originate from a woman between 18 and 70 years old in good health.

The rearrangement links TRBV29-1 to TRBJ2-3; the TCRdb D gene call, TRBD2, has no DNA to confirm it. Germline CDR1 reads SQVTM; CDR2 reads ANQGSEA. The CDR3 contains 14 residues. The CDR3: CSVVLAESTDTQYF.

CDR3 amino acids: CAISGLDDTQYF. J is TRBJ2-3 and V is TRBV10-3; the TCRdb D gene call, TRBD2, has no DNA to confirm it. Per the germline V gene, CDR1 is ENHRY and CDR2 is SYGVKD. The CDR3 sequence is 12 residues long.

This chain connects TRBV29-1 to TRBJ2-7; TCRdb picks TRBD1, but there is no DNA to check that call. The CDR3 is 12 residues long. Germline assignment: CDR1 SQVTM and CDR2 ANQGSEA. CDR3 protein: CSVGGTGDEQYF.

This chain joins TRBV20-1 and TRBJ2-1; the D call from TCRdb, TRBD1, cannot be confirmed without DNA. CDR3 length: 15 residues. Looked up from germline, CDR1 is DFQATT and CDR2 is SNEGSKA (reference sequence). The CDR3 reads CSARDMGAPYNEQFF.

V usage is TRBV4-2 and J usage is TRBJ2-5; the D call from TCRdb, TRBD1, cannot be confirmed without DNA. Germline V CDR1 and CDR2: LGHNA, YNFKEQ. The CDR3 length is 16 residues. This chain's CDR3 is CASSPSGMSGQETQYF.

The V call is TRBV4-2, the J call TRBJ1-5; the D call from TCRdb, TRBD1, cannot be confirmed without DNA. There are 19 residues in the CDR3. Germline V gene sequence: CDR1 LGHNA, CDR2 YNFKEQ. The CDR3 sequence: CASSNTGTGELYGNQPQHF.

This chain joins TRBV28 and TRBJ2-2. This CDR3 has 12 amino acids. In germline, CDR1 is MDHEN, CDR2 SYDVKM. CDR3 amino acids: CASSEQTGELFF.

V usage is TRBV6-6 and J usage is TRBJ2-3; TCRdb proposes TRBD1, but this gene call is untestable without DNA. The length of the CDR3 is 13 residues. Germline loops: CDR1 MNHNY, CDR2 SVGAGI (reference sequence). CDR3 sequence reads: CASSWRGLDTQYF.

This sequence joins TRBV7-7 and TRBJ2-5; TCRdb's D call of TRBD2 is untestable without DNA. CDR1 is SSHAT, CDR2 FNYEAQ, per germline (reference sequence). This CDR3 has 14 amino acids. CDR3 loop: CASSLVGPQETQYF.

V and J are TRBV6-2 or TRBV6-3 and TRBJ2-7; TCRdb selects TRBD2, and the lack of DNA leaves this call unchecked. This CDR3 has 15 amino acids. Germline CDR1 and CDR2: MNHEY and SVGEGT. Here the CDR3 reads CASSYFAGGPGEQYF.

The chain is built from TRBV9 and TRBJ2-7; TCRdb's D gene call, TRBD2, goes unchecked for lack of DNA. This CDR3 has 14 residues. Per the germline V gene, CDR1 is SGDLS and CDR2 is YYNGEE. The CDR3: CASSVGPSVYEQYF.

This CDR3 is CASSLVRQIQETQYF. The chain couples TRBV5-6 to TRBJ2-5; TCRdb's D gene call, TRBD1, goes unchecked for lack of DNA. The CDR3 extends over 15 amino acids. CDR1 is SGHDT and CDR2 is YYEEEE in the germline V gene.

The chain has TRBV9 and TRBJ2-7; TCRdb names TRBD1, which stays unverified in the absence of DNA. CDR1 and CDR2 (germline): SGDLS, YYNGEE. The CDR3 is made up of 15 amino acids. CDR3 sequence: CASSVGGGDGYEQYF.

This CDR3 is CASSLVPITGELFF. The chain links TRBV7-7 to TRBJ2-2. The germline CDR1 and CDR2 sequences are SSHAT and FNYEAQ (reference sequence). The length of the CDR3 is 14 residues.

J is TRBJ2-7 and V is TRBV5-1; TCRdb reports TRBD1, a call that lacks DNA to check it against. The CDR3 has 15 amino acids. Germline V gene data show CDR1 as SGHRS and CDR2 as YFSETQ. CDR3 region: CASSWGTDRAYEQYF.

The rearrangement joins TRBV7-8 to TRBJ2-7. Germline values: CDR1 SGHVS, CDR2 FQNEAQ. CDR3 length: 15 amino acids. The chain's CDR3 is CASSFLTEGSYEQYF.

The V gene is TRBV7-9, the J gene TRBJ2-1; TCRdb outputs TRBD2, but without DNA this stays unchecked. CDR3 size: 12 residues. Germline V gives CDR1 SEHNR, CDR2 FQNEAQ (reference sequence). The CDR3 reads CASSPRTSSQFF.

The chain couples TRBV30 to TRBJ2-1; absent DNA, TCRdb's TRBD1 call cannot be checked. The CDR3 spans 13 residues. Germline loops: CDR1 GTSNPN, CDR2 SVGIG (reference sequence). The CDR3: CAWSSSPGLEQFF.

The chain links TRBV5-6 to TRBJ2-5; TCRdb proposes TRBD1, but this gene call is untestable without DNA. Germline-derived CDR1 and CDR2 are SGHDT and YYEEEE. The CDR3 extends over 15 amino acids. CDR3 sequence: CASSSGTGDGETQYF.

The CDR3 is CASSRSIFSNTGELFF. This chain connects TRBV5-6 to TRBJ2-2. This CDR3 is built from 16 residues. Germline V gives CDR1 SGHDT, CDR2 YYEEEE.

The rearrangement joins TRBV4-2 to TRBJ2-1; TCRdb selects TRBD2, and the lack of DNA leaves this call unchecked. Germline assignment: CDR1 LGHNA and CDR2 YNFKEQ. The CDR3 totals 16 residues. The CDR3 protein is CASSQETPGGAYEQFF.

This chain links TRBV7-3 with TRBJ2-3; TCRdb proposes TRBD2, but this gene call is untestable without DNA. The CDR3 contains 16 residues. Per the germline V gene, CDR1 is SGHTA and CDR2 is FQGTGA. The CDR3 protein is CASSIGTSTSTDTQYF. The full variable domain, rest sourced from reference TRBV7-3 and TRBJ2-3, is GAGVSQTPSNKVTEKGKYVELRCDPISGHTALYWYRQSLGQGPEFLIYFQGTGAADDSGLPNDRFFAVRPEGSVSTLKIQRTERGDSAVYLCASSIGTSTSTDTQYFGPGTRLTVL.

The CDR3 spells CASSLGQPYEQYF. The chain employs TRBV12-3 or TRBV12-4 and TRBJ2-7; TCRdb reports TRBD1, a call that lacks DNA to check it against. The CDR3 loop spans 13 amino acids.

The rearrangement joins TRBV20-1 to TRBJ2-3; TCRdb designates TRBD2, a call that cannot be tested without DNA. Looked up from germline, CDR1 is DFQATT and CDR2 is SNEGSKA (reference sequence). This CDR3 is built from 17 residues. The CDR3 loop reads CSARDSGPRRGTDTQYF.